These 4 T cell receptor beta chains share one sample of origin, sequenced in a study of blood T cell repertoires in COVID-19. Measured with immunoSEQ multiplex PCR; TCRdb has only the in-frame clones, and not every one. This sample has around 150,000 clones, with about four fifths found just once. Sequencing was carried out using PBMCs or T cells enriched from blood (not recorded which). The receptor source for this set is a woman aged 50 to 60 with acute COVID-19.

This clone has just a few counts. For the CDR3, the DNA is TGTGCCAGCAGTACTAGGAGCCCGACCCAGACCCAGTACTTC. Residues: CASSTRSPTQTQYF. The J gene is TRBJ2-5, the V gene TRBV6-6; possible D gene TRBD2, 5 bases. The germline CDR1 and CDR2 sequences are MNHNY and SVGAGI (reference sequence). The germline V and J ends were trimmed by 5 bases and 6 bases, with 16 bases remaining between them. This CDR3 is 14 amino acids long.

This clone was seen a single time. The rearrangement links TRBV11-2 to TRBJ2-7; 7 bases match TRBD2. V lost 1 base, J lost 7 bases, and 13 bases stayed unmatched. The CDR3 contains 16 residues. Germline V gene lookup returns CDR1 SGHAT and CDR2 FQNNGV. This CDR3 reads CASSLVVWARGGEQYF. As DNA, the CDR3 is TGTGCCAGCAGCTTAGTTGTGTGGGCCCGGGGAGGGGAGCAGTACTTC.

V usage is TRBV4-2 and J usage is TRBJ1-2; TRBD1 aligns across 12 bases. Germline-derived CDR1 and CDR2 are LGHNA and YNFKEQ. After removal of 0 bases from V and 6 bases from J, the junction contained 5 bases not matched to a gene. The CDR3 consists of 16 residues. The CDR3 nucleotides are TGTGCCAGCAGCCAAGATCTGTGGGACAGGGGGCATGGCTACACCTTC. It yields the protein CASSQDLWDRGHGYTF.

The genes are TRBV7-3 and TRBJ2-2, with 11 bases matching TRBD2. CDR3 length: 16 amino acids. Germline loops: CDR1 SGHTA, CDR2 FQGTGA. After removal of 5 bases from V and 6 bases from J, the junction contained 8 bases not matched to a gene. In DNA, the CDR3 is TGTGCCAGCAGCCCACTTAGCGGGAGGGCCGCCGGGGAGCTGTTTTTT. As protein: CASSPLSGRAAGELFF.